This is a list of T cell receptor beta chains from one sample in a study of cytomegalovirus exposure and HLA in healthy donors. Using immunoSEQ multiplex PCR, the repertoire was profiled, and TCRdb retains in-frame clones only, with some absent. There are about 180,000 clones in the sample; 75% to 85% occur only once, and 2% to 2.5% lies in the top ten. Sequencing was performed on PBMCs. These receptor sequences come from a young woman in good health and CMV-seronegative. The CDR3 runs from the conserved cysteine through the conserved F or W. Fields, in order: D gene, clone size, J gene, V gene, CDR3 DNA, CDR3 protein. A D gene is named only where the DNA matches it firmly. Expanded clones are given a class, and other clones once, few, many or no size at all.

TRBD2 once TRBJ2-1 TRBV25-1 TGTGCCAGCGGGGTGATGACTAGCGGGAGCAATGAGCAGTTCTTC CASGVMTSGSNEQFF
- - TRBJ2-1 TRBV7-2 TGTGCCAGCAGCTTACAGGGTCAAAGTTCCTACAATGAGCAGTTCTTC CASSLQGQSSYNEQFF
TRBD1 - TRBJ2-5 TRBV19 TGTGCCAGTAGCGCGACAGGGATCGTGGAGACCCAGTACTTC CASSATGIVETQYF
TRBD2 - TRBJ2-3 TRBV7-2 TGTGCCAGCAGCCACCCACCGGGACTAGCAACAGATACGCAGTATTTT CASSHPPGLATDTQYF
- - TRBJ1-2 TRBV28 TGTGCCAGCTCCCTTCTGGGGCACTTCTATGGCTACACCTTC CASSLLGHFYGYTF
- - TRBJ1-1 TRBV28 TGTGCCAGCAGTCCAAGACAGACAACCACTTACCCTAATAACACTGAAGCTTTCTTT CASSPRQTTTYPNNTEAFF
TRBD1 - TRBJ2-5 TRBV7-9 TGTGCCAGCAGCTTACAGGGACAGACTCAAGAGACCCAGTACTTC CASSLQGQTQETQYF
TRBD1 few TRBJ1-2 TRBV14 TGTGCCAGCAGTGACGGACAGGACTATGGCTACACCTTC CASSDGQDYGYTF
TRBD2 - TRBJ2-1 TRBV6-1 TGTGCCAGCAGTGGACTAGCGGGGGCCTACTCCAATGAGCAGTTCTTC CASSGLAGAYSNEQFF
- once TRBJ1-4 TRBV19 TGTGCCAGTAGTCCGGGGAGAGTGTCAACTAATGAAAAACTGTTTTTT CASSPGRVSTNEKLFF
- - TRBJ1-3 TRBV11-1 TGTGCCAGCAGCTCCCGAGACTCTGGAAACACCATATATTTT CASSSRDSGNTIYF
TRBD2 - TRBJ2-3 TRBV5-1 TGCGCCAGCAGCTTGGATGGGCGGGGGAGCACAGATACGCAGTATTTT CASSLDGRGSTDTQYF
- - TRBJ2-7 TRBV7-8 TGTGCCAGCAGCCTTTCTTCTTACGAGCAGTACTTC CASSLSSYEQYF
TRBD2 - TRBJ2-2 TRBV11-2 TGTGCCAGCACAACTTGGGGCGGGAGACAGACCGGGGAGCTGTTTTTT CASTTWGGRQTGELFF
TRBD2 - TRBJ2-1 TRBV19 TGTGCCAGTAGTTTGCGGGGAGCGGGGGGCCTCAATGAGCAGTTCTTC CASSLRGAGGLNEQFF
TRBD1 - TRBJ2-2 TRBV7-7 TGTGCTAGCAGCAACACCGGGACAGGGTCACCCGGGGAGCTGTTTTTT CASSNTGTGSPGELFF
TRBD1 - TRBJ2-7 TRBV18 TGTGCCAGCTCGGGCGGGACAGGACCCTACGAGCAGTACTTC CASSGGTGPYEQYF
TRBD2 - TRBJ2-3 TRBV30 TGTGCCTGGAGTGAACTAGCGGGAGGGACAGATACGCAGTATTTT CAWSELAGGTDTQYF
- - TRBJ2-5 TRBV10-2 TGCGCCAGCAGTGGTGACCGGGAAGAGACCCAGTACTTC CASSGDREETQYF
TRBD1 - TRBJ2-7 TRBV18 TGTGCCAGCTCCCCCGGGACAGGTCAATACGAGCAGTACTTC CASSPGTGQYEQYF
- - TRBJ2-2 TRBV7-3 TGTGCCAGCAGCTCGCGGGGTAACGGGGAGCTGTTTTTT CASSSRGNGELFF
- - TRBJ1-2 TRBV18 TGTGCCAGCTCACCACCGGAGGGCACAGGCTATGGCTACACCTTC CASSPPEGTGYGYTF
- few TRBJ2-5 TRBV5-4 TGTGCCAGCAGCTTGCGGACAGTGGCACAAGAGACCCAGTACTTC CASSLRTVAQETQYF
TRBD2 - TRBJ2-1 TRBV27 TGTGCCAGCAGTGATCTAGCGGGGGAGCACAATGAGCAGTTCTTC CASSDLAGEHNEQFF
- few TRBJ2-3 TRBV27 TGTGCCAGCAGTTCACCAGGGGCGGGCACAGATACGCAGTATTTT CASSSPGAGTDTQYF
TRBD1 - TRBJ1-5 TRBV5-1 TGCGCCAGCAGCGCACAGGGGAATCAGCCCCAGCATTTT CASSAQGNQPQHF
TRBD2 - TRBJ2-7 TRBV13 TGTGCCAGCAGCTTGGGTCTAGCGGGGCCCCCCTACGAGCAGTACTTC CASSLGLAGPPYEQYF
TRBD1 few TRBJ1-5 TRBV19 TGTGCCAGTAGTAGACAGGGGGGCCGCAATCAGCCCCAGCATTTT CASSRQGGRNQPQHF
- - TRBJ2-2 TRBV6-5 TGTGCCAGCAGATGGTCCAGGGGTAACACCGGGGAGCTGTTTTTT CASRWSRGNTGELFF
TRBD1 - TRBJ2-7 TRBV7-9 TGTTCCAGCAGCTTAGGGGACAGGGTAGTTGACGAGCAGTACTTC CSSSLGDRVVDEQYF
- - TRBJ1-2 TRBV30 TGTGCCTGGAGTACCGGTGGAGACGGAGGCTACTATGGCTACACCTTC CAWSTGGDGGYYGYTF
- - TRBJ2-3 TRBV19 TGTGCCAGTAGTCGCCAGGGCACAGATACGCAGTATTTT CASSRQGTDTQYF
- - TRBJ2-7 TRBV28 TGTGCCAGCAGCCCCCGGGACACCCGCCTTTACGAGCAGTACTTC CASSPRDTRLYEQYF
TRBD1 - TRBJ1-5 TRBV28 TGTGCCAGCAGCGGGACAGCGGATTTAGGGCCCCAGCATTTT CASSGTADLGPQHF
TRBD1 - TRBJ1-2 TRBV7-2 TGTGCCAGCAGCCCACAGGGGGGTCCTAACTATGGCTACACCTTC CASSPQGGPNYGYTF
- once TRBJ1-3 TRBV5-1 TGCGCCAGCAGCTTGTTAGCTTCCTCTGGAAACACCATATATTTT CASSLLASSGNTIYF
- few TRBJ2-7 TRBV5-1 TGCGCCAGCAGCTTCGAGGGAATCTACGAGCAGTACTTC CASSFEGIYEQYF
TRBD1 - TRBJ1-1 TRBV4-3 TGCGCCAGCAGCCACGCGCTAGGGACAGCCACTGAAGCTTTCTTT CASSHALGTATEAFF
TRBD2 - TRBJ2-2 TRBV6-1 TGTGCCAGCAAGACTAGCGGGCAGCACACCGGGGAGCTGTTTTTT CASKTSGQHTGELFF